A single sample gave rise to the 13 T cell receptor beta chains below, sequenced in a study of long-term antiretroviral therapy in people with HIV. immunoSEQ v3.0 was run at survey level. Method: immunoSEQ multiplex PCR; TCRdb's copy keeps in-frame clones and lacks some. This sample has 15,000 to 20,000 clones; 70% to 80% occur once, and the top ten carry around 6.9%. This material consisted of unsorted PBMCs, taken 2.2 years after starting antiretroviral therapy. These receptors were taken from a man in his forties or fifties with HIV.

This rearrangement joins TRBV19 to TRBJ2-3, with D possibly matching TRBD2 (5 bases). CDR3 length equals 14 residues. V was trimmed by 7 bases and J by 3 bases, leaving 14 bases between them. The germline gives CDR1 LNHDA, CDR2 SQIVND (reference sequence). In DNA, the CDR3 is TGTGCCAGTACCGAGCGGCGAGGTACAGATACGCAGTATTTT. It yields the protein CASTERRGTDTQYF.

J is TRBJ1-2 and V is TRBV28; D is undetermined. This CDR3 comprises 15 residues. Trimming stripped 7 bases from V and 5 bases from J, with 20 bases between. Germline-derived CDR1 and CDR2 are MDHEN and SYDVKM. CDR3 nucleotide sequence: TGTGCCAGCACTCTAACCCTTTACAGTATATATGGCTACACCTTC. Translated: CASTLTLYSIYGYTF.

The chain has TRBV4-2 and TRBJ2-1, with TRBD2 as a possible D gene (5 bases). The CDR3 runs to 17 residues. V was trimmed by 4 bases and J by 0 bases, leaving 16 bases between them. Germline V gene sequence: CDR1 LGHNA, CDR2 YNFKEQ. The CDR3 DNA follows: TGTGCCAGCAGCCCTTACGCCCGGGCGGGCTCCTACAATGAGCAGTTCTTC. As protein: CASSPYARAGSYNEQFF.

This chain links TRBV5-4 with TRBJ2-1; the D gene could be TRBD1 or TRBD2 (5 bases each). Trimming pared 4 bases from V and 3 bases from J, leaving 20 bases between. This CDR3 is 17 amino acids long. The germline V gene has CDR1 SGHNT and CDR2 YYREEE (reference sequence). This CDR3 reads CASSPRGQGRVYNEQFF. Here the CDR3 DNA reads TGTGCCAGCAGCCCGAGGGGTCAGGGAAGGGTCTACAATGAGCAGTTCTTC.

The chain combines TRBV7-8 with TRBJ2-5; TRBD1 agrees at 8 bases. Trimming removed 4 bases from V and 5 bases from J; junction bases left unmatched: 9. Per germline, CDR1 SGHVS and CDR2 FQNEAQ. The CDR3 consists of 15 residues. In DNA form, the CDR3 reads TGTGCCAGCAGCTCCTTCAGGGGGCGCGGGGAGACCCAGTACTTC. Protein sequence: CASSSFRGRGETQYF.

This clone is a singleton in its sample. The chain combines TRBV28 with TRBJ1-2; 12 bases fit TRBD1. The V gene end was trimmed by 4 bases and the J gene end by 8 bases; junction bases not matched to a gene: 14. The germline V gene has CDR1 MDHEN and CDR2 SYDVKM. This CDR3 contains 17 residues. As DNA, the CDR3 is TGTGCCAGCAGTTCGGGGGGCACGGGACAGGGGGCGAGAGGCTACACCTTC. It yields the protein CASSSGGTGQGARGYTF.

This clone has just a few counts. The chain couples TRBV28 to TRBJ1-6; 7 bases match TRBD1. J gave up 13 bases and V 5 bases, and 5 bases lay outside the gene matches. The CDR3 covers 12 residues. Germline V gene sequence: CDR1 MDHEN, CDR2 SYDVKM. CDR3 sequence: CASSPLQGPLHF. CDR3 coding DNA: TGTGCCAGCAGTCCACTACAGGGGCCCCTCCACTTT.

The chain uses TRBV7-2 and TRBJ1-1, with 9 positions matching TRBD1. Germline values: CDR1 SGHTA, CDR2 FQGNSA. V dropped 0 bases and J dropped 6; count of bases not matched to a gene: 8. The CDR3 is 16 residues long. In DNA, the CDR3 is TGTGCCAGCAGCTTAGCCGACAGGGGGTTCTACCCTGAAGCTTTCTTT. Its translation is CASSLADRGFYPEAFF.

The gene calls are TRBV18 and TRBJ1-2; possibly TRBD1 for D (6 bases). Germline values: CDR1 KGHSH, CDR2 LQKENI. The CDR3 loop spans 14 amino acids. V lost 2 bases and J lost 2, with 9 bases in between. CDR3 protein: CASSPSTGNYGYTF. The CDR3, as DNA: TGTGCCAGCTCACCATCAACAGGGAACTATGGCTACACCTTC.

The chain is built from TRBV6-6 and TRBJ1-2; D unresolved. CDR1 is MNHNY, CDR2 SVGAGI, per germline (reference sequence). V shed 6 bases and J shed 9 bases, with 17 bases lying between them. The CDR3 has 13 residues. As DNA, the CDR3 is TGTGCCAGCAGCCTAGGACGGTCAGAACGCTACACCTTC. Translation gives CASSLGRSERYTF.

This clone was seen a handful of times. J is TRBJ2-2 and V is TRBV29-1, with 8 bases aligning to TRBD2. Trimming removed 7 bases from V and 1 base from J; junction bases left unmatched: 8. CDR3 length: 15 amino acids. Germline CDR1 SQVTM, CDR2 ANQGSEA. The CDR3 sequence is CSGLDRGGNTGELFF. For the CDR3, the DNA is TGCAGCGGACTAGATCGGGGGGGGAACACCGGGGAGCTGTTTTTT.

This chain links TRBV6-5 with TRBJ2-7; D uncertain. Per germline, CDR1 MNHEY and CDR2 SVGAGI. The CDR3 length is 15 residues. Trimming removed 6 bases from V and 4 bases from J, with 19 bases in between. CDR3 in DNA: TGTGCCAGCAGATTCACCCCGGACGTAGGGTACGAGCAGTACTTC. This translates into CASRFTPDVGYEQYF.

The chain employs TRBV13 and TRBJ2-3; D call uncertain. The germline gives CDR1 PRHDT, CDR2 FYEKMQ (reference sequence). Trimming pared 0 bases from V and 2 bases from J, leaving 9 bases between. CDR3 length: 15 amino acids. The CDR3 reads CASSLGDIITDTQYF. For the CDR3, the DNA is TGTGCCAGCAGCTTAGGCGATATAATCACAGATACGCAGTATTTT.